The 16 T cell receptor beta chains reported below all come from one sample, sequenced in a study of human T cells and chemical hapten exposure. One entry per CDR3 protein, called by TCRdb with MiXCR from the RACE reads. The sample includes 95,000 to 150,000 distinct CDR3 sequences, about 14% of them seen just once. Time point meaning: pre-sensitization, week 0. Treatment indicated: therapeutic diphenylcyclopropenone sensitization with weekly scalp DPC. Sample: whole blood, taken in connection with sensitization to the hapten diphenylcyclopropenone (DPC). The receptors were gathered from a woman aged 18 to 35 with alopecia areata. Some clones in this sample may be carry-over from other donors' samples.

This chain joins TRBV3-1 and TRBJ2-1; weak D call: TRBD1 (5 bases). CDR1 is LGHDT and CDR2 is YNNKEL in the germline V gene (reference sequence). Trimming cost V 6 bases and J 6 bases, with 9 bases left between them. The CDR3 loop spans 12 amino acids. As DNA, the CDR3 is TGTGCCAGCAGTAAGGGGTCCAATGAGCAGTTCTTC. Its translation: CASSKGSNEQFF.

This clonotype came up a few times. V and J are TRBV7-9 and TRBJ1-4; D possibly corresponds to TRBD1 (6 bases). Per germline, CDR1 SEHNR and CDR2 FQNEAQ (reference sequence). The CDR3 runs 13 residues. V shed 3 bases and J shed 7 bases, with 9 bases lying between them. The DNA for the CDR3 is TGTGCCAGCAGCTTTGGACAGCCTGAAAAACTGTTTTTT. This translates into CASSFGQPEKLFF.

The chain employs TRBV28 and TRBJ1-1; a weak D match, TRBD1 (5 bases). CDR3 length: 15 residues. The V gene's germline CDR1 is MDHEN and CDR2 SYDVKM. Trimming removed 2 bases at V and 2 bases at J, with 12 bases between. The CDR3 DNA is TGTGCCAGCAGTTTAGGGGCAGCCGGCAACACTGAAGCTTTCTTT. This gives the protein CASSLGAAGNTEAFF.

In this sample, this clonotype turned up many times. The chain has TRBV4-3 and TRBJ2-1, with a tentative D call TRBD2 (6 bases). Trimming left V 0 bases short and J 7 bases short, with 16 bases between. The V gene's germline CDR1 is LGHNA and CDR2 YSLEER. The CDR3 extends over 16 amino acids. The CDR3, as DNA: TGCGCCAGCAGCCAAGAATCTTTGGTAGCGGAGAATGAGCAGTTCTTC. Residues: CASSQESLVAENEQFF.

This clonotype was found many times. The CDR3 nucleotides read TGTGCCAGCAGACAGGGGTTGGCCACCGGGGAGCTGTTTTTT. Its protein is CASRQGLATGELFF. The V and J genes are TRBV11-2 and TRBJ2-2; 7 bases line up with TRBD1. This CDR3 has 14 residues. The germline V gene has CDR1 SGHAT and CDR2 FQNNGV. The J segment lost 4 bases and the V segment lost 6 bases, leaving 5 bases of the junction unmatched.

The chain uses TRBV4-3 and TRBJ2-2; tentative D call: TRBD2 (5 bases). The CDR3 is 16 residues long. V was trimmed by 1 base and J by 3 bases, leaving 12 bases between them. Germline V gene sequence: CDR1 LGHNA, CDR2 YSLEER. The CDR3 sequence: CASSQGPGGYTGELFF. The CDR3 nucleotides are TGCGCCAGCAGCCAAGGCCCTGGCGGGTACACCGGGGAGCTGTTTTTT.

This clonotype was observed a few times. The chain has TRBV5-1 and TRBJ2-7; no firm D call. Germline-derived CDR1 and CDR2 are SGHRS and YFSETQ. The CDR3 has 12 residues. Trimming took off 0 bases at V and 7 bases at J, with 8 bases between the two ends. The CDR3 DNA reads TGCGCCAGCAGCTTGGGTAGCTGGGAGCAGTACTTC. It yields the protein CASSLGSWEQYF.

This clonotype was recorded at least ten times. The chain links TRBV19 to TRBJ1-2, with D possibly matching TRBD1 (5 bases). Trimming removed 3 bases from V and 4 bases from J, with 15 bases in between. The CDR3 consists of 15 residues. CDR1 and CDR2 from the germline V gene are LNHDA and SQIVND (reference sequence). The CDR3 sequence: CASSIPRGSGYGYTF. The CDR3 region has the DNA TGTGCCAGTAGTATTCCCCGGGGCAGTGGCTATGGCTACACCTTC.

This clonotype occurred a few times. The V call is TRBV14, the J call TRBJ2-4, with D perhaps TRBD2 (6 bases). V dropped 0 bases and J dropped 3 bases, with 9 bases sitting between them. The CDR3 is 15 amino acids. Looked up from germline, CDR1 is SGHDN and CDR2 is FVKESK. CDR3 in DNA: TGTGCCAGCAGCCAAGATGGGGAGGTCAAAAACATTCAGTACTTC. Its translation is CASSQDGEVKNIQYF.

This clonotype came up a few times. The chain combines TRBV19 with TRBJ1-5; the D is unclear. Trimming took off 7 bases at V and 0 bases at J, with 13 bases between the two ends. Germline V gene lookup returns CDR1 LNHDA and CDR2 SQIVND (reference sequence). This CDR3 is built from 15 residues. The CDR3 nucleotides read TGTGCCAGTACCCCGCGAGACGGTAGCAATCAGCCCCAGCATTTT. It yields the protein CASTPRDGSNQPQHF.

Ten or more counts support this clonotype. V is TRBV11-2 and J is TRBJ2-3; 7 bases match TRBD1. Germline values: CDR1 SGHAT, CDR2 FQNNGV. The ends lost 4 bases at V and 5 bases at J; junction bases unmatched: 6. This CDR3 comprises 14 residues. The CDR3 spells CASSSRQGIDTQYF. The CDR3 DNA follows: TGTGCCAGCAGCTCCCGACAGGGTATAGATACGCAGTATTTT.

This chain joins TRBV20-1 and TRBJ1-6; tentative D call: TRBD1 (5 bases). V lost 3 bases and J lost 6, with 9 bases in between. The length of the CDR3 is 13 residues. Per the germline V gene, CDR1 is DFQATT and CDR2 is SNEGSKA (reference sequence). The CDR3 DNA follows: TGCAGTGCTAGGGCCAGGGCTAATTCACCCCTCCACTTT. Its translation: CSARARANSPLHF.

In this sample, this clonotype turned up a few times. The chain recombines TRBV7-2 with TRBJ2-7; D possibly corresponds to TRBD1 (5 bases). Germline-derived CDR1 and CDR2 are SGHTA and FQGNSA. The CDR3 is 14 amino acids. V was trimmed by 5 bases and J by 5 bases, leaving 16 bases between them. CDR3 protein: CASSQQALGDEQYF. The CDR3 DNA reads as TGTGCCAGCAGCCAACAGGCCCTTGGGGACGAGCAGTACTTC.

V is TRBV29-1 and J is TRBJ2-1; 10 bases are a match to TRBD2. V shed 4 bases, J shed 9 bases, and the junction held 9 bases outside the gene matches. The CDR3 has 14 amino acids. CDR1 SQVTM and CDR2 ANQGSEA come from the germline V gene. This chain's CDR3 is CSVGDPGLALEQFF. The CDR3 DNA is TGCAGCGTTGGGGACCCGGGACTAGCGCTTGAGCAGTTCTTC.

In this sample, this clonotype turned up a few times. The J gene is TRBJ2-2, the V gene TRBV7-2; 9 nucleotides line up with TRBD1. The CDR3 is 16 amino acids. CDR1 and CDR2 (germline): SGHTA, FQGNSA. J gave up 5 bases and V 5 bases, and 9 bases lay outside the gene matches. The CDR3 region is CASSRRQGGRTGELFF. CDR3 bases: TGTGCCAGCAGCCGCCGACAGGGGGGTCGTACCGGGGAGCTGTTTTTT. Full variable domain (remainder filled in from reference TRBV7-2 and TRBJ2-2): GAGVSQSPSNKVTEKGKDVELRCDPISGHTALYWYRQSLGQGLEFLIYFQGNSAPDKSGLPSDRFSAERTGGSVSTLTIQRTQQEDSAVYLCASSRRQGGRTGELFFGEGSRLTVL.

The CDR3, as DNA: TGCAGTGCACCTGGACAGGGGATTGGGAACTATGGCTACACCTTC. It specifies CSAPGQGIGNYGYTF. J is TRBJ1-2 and V is TRBV20-1; 9 nucleotides line up with TRBD1. The germline CDR1 and CDR2 sequences are DFQATT and SNEGSKA (reference sequence). Trimming removed 6 bases from V and 2 bases from J; junction bases left unmatched: 10. The CDR3 is 15 amino acids.